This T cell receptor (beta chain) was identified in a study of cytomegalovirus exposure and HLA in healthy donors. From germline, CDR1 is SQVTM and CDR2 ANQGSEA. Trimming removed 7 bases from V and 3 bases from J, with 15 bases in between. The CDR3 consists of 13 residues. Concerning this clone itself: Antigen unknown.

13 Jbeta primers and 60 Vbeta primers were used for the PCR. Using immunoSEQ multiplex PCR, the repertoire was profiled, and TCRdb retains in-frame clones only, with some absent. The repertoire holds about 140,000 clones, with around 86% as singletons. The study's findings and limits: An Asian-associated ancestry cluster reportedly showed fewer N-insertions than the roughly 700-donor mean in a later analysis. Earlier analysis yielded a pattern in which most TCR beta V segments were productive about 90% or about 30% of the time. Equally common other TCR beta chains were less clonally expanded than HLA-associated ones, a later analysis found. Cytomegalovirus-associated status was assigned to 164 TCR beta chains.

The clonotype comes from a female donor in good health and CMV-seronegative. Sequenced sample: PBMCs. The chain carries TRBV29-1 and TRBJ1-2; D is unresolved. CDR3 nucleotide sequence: TGCAGCGCCTCGGGAGGTCTTGACTATGGCTACACCTTC. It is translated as CSASGGLDYGYTF.